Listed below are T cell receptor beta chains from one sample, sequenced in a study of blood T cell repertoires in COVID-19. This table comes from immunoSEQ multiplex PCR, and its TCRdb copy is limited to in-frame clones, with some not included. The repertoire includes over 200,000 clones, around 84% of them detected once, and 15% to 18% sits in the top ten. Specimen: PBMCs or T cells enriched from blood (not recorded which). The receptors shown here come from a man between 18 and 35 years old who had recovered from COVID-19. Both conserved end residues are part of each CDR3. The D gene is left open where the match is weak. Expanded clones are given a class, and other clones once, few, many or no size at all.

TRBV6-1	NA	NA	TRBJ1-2	CASSERQGLDGYTF	TGTGCCAGCAGTGAGAGGCAGGGGCTTGATGGCTACACCTTC
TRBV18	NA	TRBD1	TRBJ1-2	CASSPLGTGNYGYTF	TGTGCCAGCTCACCTCTTGGGACAGGGAACTATGGCTACACCTTC
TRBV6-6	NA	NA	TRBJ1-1	CASSYGYPRDTEAFF	TGTGCCAGCAGTTACGGGTACCCACGGGACACTGAAGCTTTCTTT
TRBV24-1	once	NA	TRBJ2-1	CATSDSTTVAAPYNEQFF	TGTGCCACCAGTGATTCGACTACAGTAGCGGCGCCCTACAATGAGCAGTTCTTC
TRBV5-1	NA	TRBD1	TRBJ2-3	CASSTAGGRTDTQYF	TGCGCCAGCAGCACAGCAGGGGGCCGGACAGATACGCAGTATTTT
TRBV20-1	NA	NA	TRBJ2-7	CSASSGSYEQYF	TGCAGTGCTAGTAGCGGATCCTACGAGCAGTACTTC
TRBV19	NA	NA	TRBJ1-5	CASSINGLQQPQHF	TGTGCCAGTAGTATTAATGGCCTTCAGCAGCCCCAGCATTTT
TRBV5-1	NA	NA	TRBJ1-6	CASSPDNSPLHF	TGCGCCAGCAGCCCTGATAATTCACCCCTCCACTTT
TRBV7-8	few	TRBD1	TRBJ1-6	CASSPGQGDPSYSPLHF	TGTGCCAGCAGCCCGGGACAGGGGGACCCGAGTTATTCACCCCTCCACTTT
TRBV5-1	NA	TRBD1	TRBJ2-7	CASSSGQGAYEQYF	TGCGCCAGCAGCTCTGGACAGGGGGCCTACGAGCAGTACTTC
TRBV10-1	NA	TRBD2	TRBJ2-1	CASSELASGSIHEQFF	TGCGCCAGCAGTGAGTTAGCTAGCGGGAGTATCCATGAGCAGTTCTTC
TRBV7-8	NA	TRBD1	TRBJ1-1	CASSYGQAAGTEAFF	TGTGCCAGCAGCTACGGACAGGCAGCAGGCACTGAAGCTTTCTTT
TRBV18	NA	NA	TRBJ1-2	CASSPPEQAPRGYTF	TGTGCCAGCTCACCACCGGAACAGGCCCCTCGGGGCTACACCTTC
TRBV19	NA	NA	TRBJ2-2	CASMGGAANTGELFF	TGTGCCAGTATGGGGGGGGCAGCGAACACCGGGGAGCTGTTTTTT
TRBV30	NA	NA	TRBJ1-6	CAWSVQAIWNYSPLHF	TGTGCCTGGAGTGTACAGGCCATATGGAACTATTCACCCCTCCACTTT
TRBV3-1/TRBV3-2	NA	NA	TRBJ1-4	CASSQSANEKLFF	TGTGCCAGCAGCCAATCAGCTAATGAAAAACTGTTTTTT
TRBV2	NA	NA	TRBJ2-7	CASSAGGEQYF	TGTGCCAGCAGTGCAGGAGGGGAGCAGTACTTC
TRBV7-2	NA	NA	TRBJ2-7	CASSSAFGLYYEQYF	TGTGCCAGCAGCTCCGCTTTTGGACTCTACTACGAGCAGTACTTC
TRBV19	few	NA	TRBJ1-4	CASQDAEKLFF	TGTGCCAGTCAGGATGCTGAAAAACTGTTTTTT
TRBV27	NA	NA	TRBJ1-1	CASSLFGGEAFF	TGTGCCAGCAGTTTATTTGGGGGCGAAGCTTTCTTT
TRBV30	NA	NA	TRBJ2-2	CAWRLSGELFF	TGTGCCTGGAGACTGTCCGGGGAGCTGTTTTTT
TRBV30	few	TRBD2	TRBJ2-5	CACDLRGRAFWQETQYF	TGTGCCTGCGATTTGCGCGGGAGGGCCTTCTGGCAAGAGACCCAGTACTTC
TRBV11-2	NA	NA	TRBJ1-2	CASSLYSGTSDGYTF	TGTGCCAGCAGCCTATACTCCGGGACATCGGATGGCTACACCTTC
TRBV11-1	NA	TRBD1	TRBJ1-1	CASSPSLGTGDSAFF	TGTGCCAGCAGCCCCTCGCTCGGGACAGGGGATTCAGCTTTCTTT
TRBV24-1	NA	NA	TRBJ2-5	CATSDNAVGLNQETQYF	TGTGCCACCAGTGACAACGCGGTCGGCCTGAACCAAGAGACCCAGTACTTC
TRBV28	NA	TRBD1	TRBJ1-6	CASSSVSWTGKYNSPLHF	TGTGCCAGCAGTTCCGTCTCCTGGACAGGGAAGTATAATTCACCCCTCCACTTT
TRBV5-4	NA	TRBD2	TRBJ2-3	CASAWGGDTQYF	TGTGCCAGCGCGTGGGGGGGAGATACGCAGTATTTT
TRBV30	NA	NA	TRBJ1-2	CAWSVQGPNYGYTF	TGTGCCTGGAGTGTACAGGGACCTAACTATGGCTACACCTTC
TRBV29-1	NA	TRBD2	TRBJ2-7	CSVELAGNSYEQYF	TGCAGCGTTGAATTAGCGGGGAACTCCTACGAGCAGTACTTC
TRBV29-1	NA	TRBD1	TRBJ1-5	CSVAGTESNQPQHF	TGCAGCGTAGCCGGGACAGAGAGCAATCAGCCCCAGCATTTT
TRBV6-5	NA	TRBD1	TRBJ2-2	CASRTGGGTGELFF	TGTGCCAGCAGAACAGGGGGTGGCACCGGGGAGCTGTTTTTT
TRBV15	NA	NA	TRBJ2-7	CATSRTGTPLYEQYF	TGTGCCACCAGCCGGACCGGGACTCCGCTCTACGAGCAGTACTTC
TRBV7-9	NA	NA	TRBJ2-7	CASSSFDRKAYEQYF	TGTGCCAGCAGCTCCTTCGACAGGAAGGCCTACGAGCAGTACTTC
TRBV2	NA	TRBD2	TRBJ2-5	CASISGGETQYF	TGTGCCAGCATCTCGGGAGGAGAGACCCAGTACTTC
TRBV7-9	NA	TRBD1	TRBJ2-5	CASSSGTGGEETQYF	TGTGCCAGCAGCTCCGGGACAGGGGGCGAAGAGACCCAGTACTTC
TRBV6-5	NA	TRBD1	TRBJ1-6	CASSLQGPYNSPLHF	TGTGCCAGCAGTTTACAGGGGCCCTATAATTCACCCCTCCACTTT
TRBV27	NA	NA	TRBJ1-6	CASSSQRGYNSPLHF	TGTGCCAGCAGTTCCCAGAGAGGTTATAATTCACCCCTCCACTTT
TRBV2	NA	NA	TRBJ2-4	CASSQWTDLAKNIQYF	TGTGCCAGCAGCCAATGGACAGATCTAGCCAAAAACATTCAGTACTTC
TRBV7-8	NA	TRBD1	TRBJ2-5	CASSLGGQGNQETQYF	TGTGCCAGCAGCTTAGGGGGACAGGGGAACCAAGAGACCCAGTACTTC
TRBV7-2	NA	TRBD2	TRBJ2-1	CASSLHSGESSYNEQFF	TGTGCCAGCAGCCTTCATAGCGGGGAGAGCTCCTACAATGAGCAGTTCTTC
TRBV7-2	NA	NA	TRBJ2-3	CASSLGSPDTQYF	TGTGCCAGCAGCTTAGGGAGTCCAGATACGCAGTATTTT
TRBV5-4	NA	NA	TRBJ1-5	CASSLGAERSQPQHF	TGTGCCAGCAGCTTGGGTGCAGAACGGAGTCAGCCCCAGCATTTT
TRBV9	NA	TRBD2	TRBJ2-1	CASSGSGGTYNEQFF	TGTGCCAGCAGCGGAAGCGGGGGCACCTACAATGAGCAGTTCTTC
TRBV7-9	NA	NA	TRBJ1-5	CASSPSGGGPNQPQHF	TGTGCCAGCAGCCCCTCGGGGGGGGGCCCCAATCAGCCCCAGCATTTT
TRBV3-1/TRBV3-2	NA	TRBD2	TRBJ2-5	CASSQALAGGGLETQYF	TGTGCCAGCAGCCAAGCACTAGCGGGGGGCGGGTTAGAGACCCAGTACTTC
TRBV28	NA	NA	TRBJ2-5	CASSLSSTGQETQYF	TGTGCCAGCAGTTTAAGCTCGACAGGCCAAGAGACCCAGTACTTC
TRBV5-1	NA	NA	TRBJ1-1	CASSSMRANTEAFF	TGCGCCAGCAGCTCCATGCGGGCGAACACTGAAGCTTTCTTT
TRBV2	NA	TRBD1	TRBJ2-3	CASSVTGVLSDTQYF	TGTGCCAGCAGTGTTACAGGGGTTTTATCAGATACGCAGTATTTT
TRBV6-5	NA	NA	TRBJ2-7	CASSSDSTYEQYF	TGTGCCAGCTCGTCGGACAGTACCTACGAGCAGTACTTC
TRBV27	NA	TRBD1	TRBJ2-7	CASSLLDRVKEQYF	TGTGCCAGCAGTTTACTAGACAGGGTGAAGGAGCAGTACTTC
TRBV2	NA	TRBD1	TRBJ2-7	CASRGQGSLATYEQYF	TGTGCCAGCAGGGGACAGGGTAGTCTCGCGACCTACGAGCAGTACTTC
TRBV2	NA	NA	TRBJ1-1	CASSEVSTDTEAFF	TGTGCCAGCAGTGAAGTATCGACAGACACTGAAGCTTTCTTT
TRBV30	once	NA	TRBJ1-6	CAWSAGHGVSYNSPLHF	TGTGCCTGGAGTGCAGGGCACGGAGTCTCCTATAATTCACCCCTCCACTTT
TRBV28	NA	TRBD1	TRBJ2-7	CASNRDRGYEQYF	TGTGCCAGCAACCGGGACAGGGGCTACGAGCAGTACTTC
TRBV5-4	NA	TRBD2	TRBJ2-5	CASSLIGGASETQYF	TGTGCCAGCAGCTTGATCGGGGGGGCTTCCGAGACCCAGTACTTC
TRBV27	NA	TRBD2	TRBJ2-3	CASSINDAATESGGRDTQYF	TGTGCCAGCAGTATCAACGACGCGGCTACCGAAAGCGGGGGTCGGGATACGCAGTATTTT
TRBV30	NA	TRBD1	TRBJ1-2	CAWNRQGGGGYTF	TGTGCCTGGAATCGACAGGGAGGAGGTGGCTACACCTTC
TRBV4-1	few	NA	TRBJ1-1	CASSQDWSTEAFF	TGCGCCAGCAGCCAAGATTGGAGCACTGAAGCTTTCTTT
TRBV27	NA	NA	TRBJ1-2	CASSPRSLSDYTF	TGTGCCAGCAGTCCTAGATCGCTTTCGGACTACACCTTC